The entry below describes one T cell receptor beta chain. These data belong to a study of blood T cell repertoires in COVID-19. Libraries were prepared by immunoSEQ multiplex PCR; TCRdb keeps only in-frame clonotypes and omits some of them. This table has 60,000 to 75,000 clones, around 86% appearing once. Germline CDR1 SEHNR, CDR2 FQNEAQ (reference sequence). The V gene lost 4 bases and the J gene lost 3 bases, with 16 bases spanning the gap. The CDR3 spans 16 residues. The receptor comes from a man aged 45-65 years with active COVID-19. V is TRBV7-9 and J is TRBJ1-3; no reliable D call. The source material was peripheral blood. The CDR3 coding sequence is TGTGCCAGCAGCTCCGATTGGGTCGAGGGTGGAAACACCATATATTTT. Its translation: CASSSDWVEGGNTIYF.